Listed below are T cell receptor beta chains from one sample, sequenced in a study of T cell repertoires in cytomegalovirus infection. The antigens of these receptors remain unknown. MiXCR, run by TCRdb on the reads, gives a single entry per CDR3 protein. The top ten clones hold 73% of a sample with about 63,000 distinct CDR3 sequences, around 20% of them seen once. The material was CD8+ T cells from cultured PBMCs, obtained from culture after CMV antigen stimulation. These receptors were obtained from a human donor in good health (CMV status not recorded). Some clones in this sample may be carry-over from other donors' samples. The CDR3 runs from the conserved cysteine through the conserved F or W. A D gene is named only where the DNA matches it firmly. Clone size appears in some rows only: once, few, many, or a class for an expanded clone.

CDR3: CASRYGQGPSYEQYF
DNA: TGTGCCAGCAGATACGGACAGGGGCCTTCCTACGAGCAGTACTTC
J: TRBJ2-7
length: 15
size: NA
V: TRBV7-8
D: TRBD1

CDR3: CASSRKGQSSYNSPLHF
DNA: TGTGCCAGCAGCCGTAAGGGACAGAGCTCCTATAATTCACCCCTCCACTTT
J: TRBJ1-6
length: 17
size: NA
V: TRBV9
D: TRBD1

CDR3: CASSPRTAAVTEAFF
DNA: TGTGCCAGTAGTCCCCGGACAGCGGCGGTCACTGAAGCTTTCTTT
J: TRBJ1-1
length: 15
size: NA
V: TRBV19
D: NA

CDR3: CASSLDMGQNYGYTF
DNA: TGTGCCAGCAGCTTAGATATGGGACAGAACTATGGCTACACCTTC
J: TRBJ1-2
length: 15
size: NA
V: TRBV7-9
D: TRBD1

CDR3: CASSENLGKNYGYTF
DNA: TGCGCCAGCAGTGAGAACCTCGGGAAAAACTATGGCTACACCTTC
J: TRBJ1-2
length: 15
size: NA
V: TRBV10-2
D: NA

CDR3: CASSPGASGGPYNEQFF
DNA: TGTGCCAGCAGCCCCGGGGCCAGCGGGGGCCCCTACAATGAGCAGTTCTTC
J: TRBJ2-1
length: 17
size: NA
V: TRBV7-6
D: TRBD2

CDR3: CASSLEPVYRGPTGELFF
DNA: TGTGCCAGCAGCTTGGAGCCCGTGTATCGGGGGCCCACCGGGGAGCTGTTTTTT
J: TRBJ2-2
length: 18
size: few
V: TRBV5-5
D: NA

CDR3: CASSPKGKVMNTEAFF
DNA: TGTGCCAGCAGCCCTAAAGGAAAGGTGATGAACACTGAAGCTTTCTTT
J: TRBJ1-1
length: 16
size: few
V: TRBV11-3
D: NA

CDR3: CASSDNGGGGRQETQYF
DNA: TGTGCCAGCAGTGATAATGGGGGGGGAGGACGTCAAGAGACCCAGTACTTC
J: TRBJ2-5
length: 17
size: few
V: TRBV25-1
D: TRBD2

CDR3: CASSPTDSGPGTLHF
DNA: TGTGCCAGCAGCCCTACCGACTCGGGGCCGGGCACCCTCCACTTT
J: TRBJ1-6
length: 15
size: NA
V: TRBV7-6
D: NA

CDR3: CASIPLRSTVNEKLFF
DNA: TGTGCCAGCATCCCTTTAAGATCGACAGTTAATGAAAAACTGTTTTTT
J: TRBJ1-4
length: 16
size: NA
V: TRBV28
D: NA

CDR3: CASSPTSGRRYNEQFF
DNA: TGTGCCAGCAGCCCCACTAGCGGGAGGAGATACAATGAGCAGTTCTTC
J: TRBJ2-1
length: 16
size: NA
V: TRBV7-9
D: TRBD2

CDR3: CASSLTRRDRRDSPLHF
DNA: TGTGCCAGCAGTTTAACACGGAGGGACAGGCGAGATTCACCCCTCCACTTT
J: TRBJ1-6
length: 17
size: NA
V: TRBV27
D: TRBD1

CDR3: CASSLMGSPGNTIYF
DNA: TGTGCCAGCAGTTTAATGGGCTCACCTGGAAACACCATATATTTT
J: TRBJ1-3
length: 15
size: NA
V: TRBV27
D: NA

CDR3: CASSRGTGRDYGYTF
DNA: TGTGCCAGCAGCCGCGGGACAGGGAGGGACTATGGCTACACCTTC
J: TRBJ1-2
length: 15
size: NA
V: TRBV7-9
D: TRBD1

CDR3: CASSSDAHRGIKETQYF
DNA: TGTGCCAGCAGCTCCGACGCTCACAGGGGGATCAAAGAGACCCAGTACTTC
J: TRBJ2-5
length: 17
size: NA
V: TRBV7-2
D: TRBD1

CDR3: CAISESGLLRETQYF
DNA: TGTGCCATCAGTGAGTCAGGGTTGTTGCGGGAGACCCAGTACTTC
J: TRBJ2-5
length: 15
size: NA
V: TRBV10-3
D: NA

CDR3: CSASSREGGETQYF
DNA: TGCAGTGCTAGTAGCCGGGAGGGGGGCGAGACCCAGTACTTC
J: TRBJ2-5
length: 14
size: NA
V: TRBV20-1
D: TRBD2

CDR3: CASSYRPRPTEAFF
DNA: TGTGCCAGCAGTTACAGACCGAGGCCCACTGAAGCTTTCTTT
J: TRBJ1-1
length: 14
size: NA
V: TRBV12-3/TRBV12-4
D: NA

CDR3: CASSLLEGADEQFF
DNA: TGTGCCAGCAGTTTATTGGAGGGGGCAGATGAGCAGTTCTTC
J: TRBJ2-1
length: 14
size: few
V: TRBV27
D: NA